These T cell receptor beta chains were read from a single sample in a study of CD8 T cells in Susac syndrome. TCRdb processed the immunoSEQ multiplex PCR reads anew with MiXCR; each CDR3 protein has one entry. The table lists about 250,000 distinct CDR3 sequences, just over 90% of them singletons. What was sequenced was CD4+ T cells from PBMCs. These receptors were obtained from a human donor with multiple sclerosis. Each CDR3 is given without its conserved first and last residue. Only some rows state a clone size, as once, few, many or a class for expanded clones.

TRBV24-1 once ATRRKDNTEAF
TRBV19 - ASSTLAGSGQPQH
TRBV29-1 - SVEDTGFTGTEAF
TRBV24-1 - ATSEDRAGELF
TRBV9 - ASSVAALGGRFVEQF
TRBV5-1 - ASSLSGQAVNEQF
TRBV6-5 - ASSYRNTIY
TRBV29-1 - SVCHREAFVNEQF
TRBV30 - AWSVPAGFVGTQY
TRBV4-1 - ASSQEAAAGYGYT
TRBV21-1 - ASSKIHQSPSGNTIY
TRBV20-1 - SARGDRGGAEKLF